This record concerns one TCR beta chain sequence. This receptor's antigen is unknown. Base-call qualities are not available, and no considerably larger clone is one nucleotide away. Unfractionated whole blood was collected in Tempus Blood RNA tubes, and total RNA was extracted from that blood. As TCR sequencing controls, four or five healthy volunteers were used, with blood taken at day 0, 2 weeks and 6 weeks. These data come from a study of human T cells and chemical hapten exposure (dated by TCRdb to the early 2020s). At the level of the whole study: Libraries were combined into a pool for sequencing, and differences in TCR yield between samples came mainly from small differences in library volumes within the pool. Peripheral blood TCR repertoire changes were tracked in vivo in alopecia patients during primary and secondary sensitization to the hapten diphenylcyclopropenone (DPC). Both TCR alpha and TCR beta chains were sequenced from each blood RNA sample.

Broader findings and caveats from the paper: DPC sensitization did not change the number of TCRs with a frequency above 1 in 1000, and there was no evidence of changes in global repertoire structure. After repeated subsampling, the strength of the expansion versus patch-test correlation and the threshold at which it became significant changed.

Receptor amplification or capture employed 5' RACE. The data were produced on an Illumina MiSeq. During library preparation, unique molecular identifiers were attached to individual cDNA molecules so that TCRs could be counted quantitatively and reproducibly. In the authors' own workflow: Samples had a median of roughly 91,000 TCRs, with a range from about 23,224 to 750,000. The Decombinator software suite was used to annotate the V, J and CDR3 of the TCR reads. For the PS versus PT1 abundance plots, all samples were subsampled to the same number of TCRs (28,000). TCRs were defined as expanded if absent before sensitization and observed at least eight times at the 2-week time point. The public reads were quality trimmed at Q25 with fastp and then assembled into clones with MiXCR by TCRdb, keeping productive beta chains. Rows are unified per CDR3 protein, each entry keeping the most common DNA and genes. The V and J calls and clone size are TCRdb's, not the authors'. The table for this sample lists about 140,000 distinct CDR3 sequences; roughly 4% of them were counted only once. The ten biggest clones cover under 1.5% of the sample.

Germline trimming amounts to 5 bases on V and 0 bases on J, with 15 as the count of junction bases outside the gene matches. Taken from the germline V gene, the CDR1 and CDR2 loops are MNHNS and SASEGT. There are 19 amino acids in the CDR3, from cysteine to phenylalanine inclusive. Just CDR3 DNA is preserved here, 57 bases in frame from base 1. This TCR came from a female donor in good health. Recombination joined TRBV6-1 with TRBJ1-4, and TRBD1 aligns with 7 junction nucleotides. The DNA sequence is as follows: TGTGCCAGCAGTCCCCCGGGTTCGGGACAGATAGCAACTAATGAAAAACTGTTTTTT. Translated, it reads CASSPPGSGQIATNEKLFF.